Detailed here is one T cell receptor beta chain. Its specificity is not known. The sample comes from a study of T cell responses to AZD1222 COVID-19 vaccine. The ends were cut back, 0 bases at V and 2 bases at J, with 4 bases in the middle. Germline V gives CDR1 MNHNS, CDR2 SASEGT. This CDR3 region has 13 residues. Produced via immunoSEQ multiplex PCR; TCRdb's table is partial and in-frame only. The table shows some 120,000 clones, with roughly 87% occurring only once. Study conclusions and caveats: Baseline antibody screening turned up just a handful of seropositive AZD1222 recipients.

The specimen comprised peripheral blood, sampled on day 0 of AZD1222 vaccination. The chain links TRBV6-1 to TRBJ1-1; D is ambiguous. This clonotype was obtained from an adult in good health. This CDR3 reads CASSEASNTEAFF. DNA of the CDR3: TGTGCCAGCAGTGAAGCTTCTAACACTGAAGCTTTCTTT.